A single sample gave rise to the 13 T cell receptor beta chains below, sequenced in a study of blood T cell repertoires in COVID-19. Method: immunoSEQ multiplex PCR; TCRdb's copy keeps in-frame clones and lacks some. The sample contains approximately 90,000 clones, around nine tenths of which appear only once. Sequenced input: peripheral blood. These receptor sequences come from a woman in her 70s with acute or convalescent COVID-19.

The chain is built from TRBV19 and TRBJ2-2, with D tentatively TRBD1 (6 bases). Trimming shortened V by 3 bases and J by 7 bases, and 15 bases separated the two germline ends. The CDR3 runs to 15 residues. The germline CDR1 and CDR2 sequences are LNHDA and SQIVND (reference sequence). The CDR3 is CASSIPRGQIGELFF. The CDR3 nucleotides are TGTGCCAGTAGTATTCCCAGGGGCCAGATCGGGGAGCTGTTTTTT.

This chain connects TRBV25-1 to TRBJ1-2; 9 bases map to TRBD1. CDR1 and CDR2 (germline): MGHDK, SYGVNS. V was clipped by 4 bases and J by 8 bases; unmatched bases: 14. The CDR3 sequence is 16 residues long. The CDR3 DNA reads as TGTGCCAGCAGTGCGATCCGTACAGGGGGCGTTGGCGGCTACACCTTC. This translates into CASSAIRTGGVGGYTF.

This chain joins TRBV19 and TRBJ2-3; 13 bases map to TRBD2. The CDR3 length is 19 residues. Trimming removed 3 bases from V and 1 base from J; junction bases left unmatched: 10. The V gene's germline CDR1 is LNHDA and CDR2 SQIVND (reference sequence). CDR3 DNA: TGTGCCAGTAGTATCCGAACGACCGGACTAGCGGGAGGCACAGATACGCAGTATTTT. It yields the protein CASSIRTTGLAGGTDTQYF. The complete variable domain, with remaining parts taken from reference TRBV19 and TRBJ2-3, reads DGGITQSPKYLFRKEGQNVTLSCEQNLNHDAMYWYRQDPGQGLRLIYYSQIVNDFQKGDIAEGYSVSREKKESFPLTVTSAQKNPTAFYLCASSIRTTGLAGGTDTQYFGPGTRLTVL.

The J gene is TRBJ2-5, the V gene TRBV3-1 (or the pseudogene TRBV3-2), with D maybe TRBD2 (5 bases). Germline assignment: CDR1 LGHDT and CDR2 YNNKEL (reference sequence). The V end was cut by 2 bases, the J end by 5 bases, with 12 bases between. This CDR3 comprises 14 residues. Written as DNA, the CDR3 is TGTGCCAGCAGCCAACCCGGCTGGGAGGAGACCCAGTACTTC. Its translation: CASSQPGWEETQYF.

This CDR3 reads CASSPVMAGNYGYTF. In DNA, the CDR3 is TGTGCCAGCAGTCCCGTGATGGCAGGAAACTATGGCTACACCTTC. The genes are TRBV28 and TRBJ1-2; unclear D gene. Germline CDR1 and CDR2: MDHEN and SYDVKM. The CDR3 runs to 15 residues. The ends were cut back, 5 bases at V and 2 bases at J, with 15 bases in the middle.

This chain connects TRBV10-3 to TRBJ1-1, with 9 positions matching TRBD1. Germline V lookup: CDR1 ENHRY, CDR2 SYGVKD. This CDR3 region has 13 residues. Germline trimming cut 8 bases from V and 2 bases from J; bases unmatched to any gene: 3. The chain's CDR3 is CAIGGQGNTEAFF. In nucleotides, the CDR3 is TGTGCCATCGGGGGACAGGGCAACACTGAAGCTTTCTTT.

This clone was recorded once. The rearrangement uses TRBV2 and TRBJ1-2; D is ambiguous. CDR3 length: 13 residues. Trimming removed 10 bases from V and 5 bases from J, with 17 bases in between. Germline-derived CDR1 and CDR2 are SNHLY and FYNNEI. The CDR3 here is CATREQIPYGYTF. Written as DNA, the CDR3 is TGTGCCACCCGGGAGCAGATCCCGTATGGCTACACCTTC.

The rearrangement links TRBV18 to TRBJ1-1; TRBD1 matches at 9 bases. There are 13 residues in the CDR3. Germline V gene lookup returns CDR1 KGHSH and CDR2 LQKENI. V dropped 6 bases and J dropped 8; count of bases not matched to a gene: 7. The CDR3, as DNA: TGTGCCAGCTCGAAAACAGGGGGCCTCGAAGCTTTCTTT. Amino acid sequence: CASSKTGGLEAFF. The variable domain in full, completed from reference TRBV18 and TRBJ1-1, reads NAGVMQNPRHLVRRRGQEARLRCSPMKGHSHVYWYRQLPEEGLKFMVYLQKENIIDESGMPKERFSAEFPKEGPSILRIQQVVRGDSAAYFCASSKTGGLEAFFGQGTRLTVV.

The chain carries TRBV19 and TRBJ1-1; a possible D gene is TRBD1 (6 bases). The CDR3 covers 13 residues. CDR1 LNHDA and CDR2 SQIVND come from the germline V gene (reference sequence). V was pared by 3 bases and J by 5 bases, with 10 bases between. CDR3 coding DNA: TGTGCCAGTAGTATTGACAGGAGGACTGAAGCTTTCTTT. This encodes CASSIDRRTEAFF.

The chain has TRBV6-5 and TRBJ1-1; 9 positions agree with TRBD1. The germline V gene has CDR1 MNHEY and CDR2 SVGAGI. The length of the CDR3 is 15 residues. V trimming: 4 bases; J trimming: 5 bases; junction bases outside the gene matches: 8. This chain's CDR3 is CASSLTGGAGTEAFF. Here the CDR3 DNA reads TGTGCCAGCAGTTTAACAGGGGGCGCAGGGACTGAAGCTTTCTTT.

The genes are TRBV5-4 and TRBJ1-1; D is ambiguous. CDR1 and CDR2 from the germline V gene are SGHNT and YYREEE (reference sequence). The CDR3 length is 15 residues. V was pared by 4 bases and J by 0 bases, with 13 bases between. The CDR3 loop reads CASSAWRGMNTEAFF. The DNA of the CDR3 is TGTGCCAGCAGCGCTTGGCGGGGTATGAACACTGAAGCTTTCTTT. Together with reference TRBV5-4 and TRBJ1-1, the CDR3 gives the full variable domain: ETGVTQSPTHLIKTRGQQVTLRCSSQSGHNTVSWYQQALGQGPQFIFQYYREEENGRGNFPPRFSGLQFPNYSSELNVNALELDDSALYLCASSAWRGMNTEAFFGQGTRLTVV.

V is TRBV5-1 and J is TRBJ2-5, with TRBD2 identical over 8 bases. Germline V gene data show CDR1 as SGHRS and CDR2 as YFSETQ. V trimming: 4 bases; J trimming: 4 bases; junction bases outside the gene matches: 6. The CDR3 is made up of 14 amino acids. This chain's CDR3 is CASSRATSVETQYF. The CDR3 nucleotides read TGCGCCAGCAGCCGGGCGACTAGCGTAGAGACCCAGTACTTC. Drawing the rest from reference TRBV5-1 and TRBJ2-5, the complete variable domain is KAGVTQTPRYLIKTRGQQVTLSCSPISGHRSVSWYQQTPGQGLQFLFEYFSETQRNKGNFPGRFSGRQFSNSRSEMNVSTLELGDSALYLCASSRATSVETQYFGPGTRLLVL.

V is TRBV4-2 and J is TRBJ2-2; 10 bases line up with TRBD1. Germline loops: CDR1 LGHNA, CDR2 YNFKEQ. CDR3 length: 17 residues. Trimming removed 0 bases from V and 7 bases from J; junction bases left unmatched: 8. Written as DNA, the CDR3 is TGTGCCAGCAGCCAAGATAGGGGCGACAGGGGGCTCGGGGAGCTGTTTTTT. Protein sequence: CASSQDRGDRGLGELFF.